Sequencing of this TCR beta chain was carried out in a study of T cell responses to AZD1222 COVID-19 vaccine. Findings and limits, study-wide: Baseline testing showed seropositivity in only 5 or 6 AZD1222 recipients. Regions 160-218 and 743-854 held dominance among vaccine-associated CD4 TCRs, which spanned spike.

With respect to this clone: Its antigen is undetermined.

Produced via immunoSEQ multiplex PCR; TCRdb's table is partial and in-frame only. Here the sample spans approximately 80,000 clones, approximately 85% being singletons. Second-dose intervals of approximately 4 or approximately 12 weeks were pooled. V lost 2 bases and J lost 1, with 8 bases in between. The length of the CDR3 is 14 residues. Germline V lookup: CDR1 SGHDT, CDR2 YYEEEE. The starting material was peripheral blood, obtained 28 days after the second AZD1222 dose. The chain recombines TRBV5-6 with TRBJ2-3; weak D call: TRBD1 (5 bases). This clonotype originated in an adult who received the AZD1222 COVID-19 vaccine. This chain's CDR3 is CASSFLQGTDTQYF. The CDR3 region has the DNA TGTGCCAGCAGCTTTCTACAGGGCACAGATACGCAGTATTTT.